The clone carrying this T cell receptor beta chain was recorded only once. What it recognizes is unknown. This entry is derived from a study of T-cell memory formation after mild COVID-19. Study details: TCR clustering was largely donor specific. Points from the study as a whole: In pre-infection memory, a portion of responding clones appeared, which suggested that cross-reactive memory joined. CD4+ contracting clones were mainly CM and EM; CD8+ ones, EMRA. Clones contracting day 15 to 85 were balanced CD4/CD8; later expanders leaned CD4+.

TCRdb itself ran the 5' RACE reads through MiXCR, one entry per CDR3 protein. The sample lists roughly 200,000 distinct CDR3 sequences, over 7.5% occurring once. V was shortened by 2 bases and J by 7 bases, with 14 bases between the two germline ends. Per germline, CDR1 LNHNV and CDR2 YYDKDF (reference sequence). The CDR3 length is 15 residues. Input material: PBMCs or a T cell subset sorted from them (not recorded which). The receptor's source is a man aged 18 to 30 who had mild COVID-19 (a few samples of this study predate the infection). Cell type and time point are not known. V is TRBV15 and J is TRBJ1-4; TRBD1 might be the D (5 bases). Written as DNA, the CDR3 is TGTGCCACCAGCAGAAGTGGGGGGAGAGGTGAAAAACTGTTTTTT. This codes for CATSRSGGRGEKLFF. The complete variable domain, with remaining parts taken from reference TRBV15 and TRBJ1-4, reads DAMVIQNPRYQVTQFGKPVTLSCSQTLNHNVMYWYQQKSSQAPKLLFHYYDKDFNNEADTPDNFQSRRPNTSFCFLDIRSPGLGDTAMYLCATSRSGGRGEKLFFGSGTQLSVL.